One sample yielded the 24 T cell receptor beta chains listed below, sequenced in a study of blood T cell repertoires in COVID-19. TCRdb's table, derived via immunoSEQ multiplex PCR, lists solely in-frame clones and lacks some. This sample has about 200,000 clones, with about 90% found just once. Input material: PBMCs or T cells enriched from blood (not recorded which). These receptors all come from a woman in her 30s who had recovered from COVID-19.

The rearrangement links TRBV4-2 to TRBJ1-2, with TRBD1 as a possible D gene (5 bases). The length of the CDR3 is 17 residues. Germline V gene lookup returns CDR1 LGHNA and CDR2 YNFKEQ. Deletions cut 0 bases from V and 7 bases from J, with 21 bases between. CDR3 residues: CASSQETGVGQGRGYTF. CDR3 in DNA: TGTGCCAGCAGCCAAGAAACCGGTGTGGGTCAGGGCCGTGGCTACACCTTC.

This chain uses TRBV30 with TRBJ2-2; 9 nucleotides align to TRBD1. The CDR3 extends over 16 amino acids. Unmatched junction bases numbered 10, after V lost 2 bases and J lost 6 bases. Germline V lookup: CDR1 GTSNPN, CDR2 SVGIG (reference sequence). The CDR3, as DNA: TGTGCCTGGAGTTGGCGCGGGACAGGGTCCGCCGGGGAGCTGTTTTTT. This sequence encodes CAWSWRGTGSAGELFF.

This clone was seen just once. This rearrangement joins TRBV10-2 to TRBJ1-2; TRBD1 agrees at 7 bases. Trimming removed 6 bases from V and 0 bases from J; junction bases left unmatched: 7. This CDR3 has 15 residues. Germline V gene lookup returns CDR1 WSHSY and CDR2 SAAADI. The CDR3 bases are TGCGCCAGCAGGTGGGACAGTACACCTAACTATGGCTACACCTTC. Translated: CASRWDSTPNYGYTF.

The rearrangement uses TRBV9 and TRBJ2-7, with TRBD2 matching 7 bases. V shed 1 base, J shed 6 bases, and the junction held 10 bases outside the gene matches. The CDR3 sequence is 15 residues long. Germline loops: CDR1 SGDLS, CDR2 YYNGEE. CDR3: CASSVRASGLSEQYF. CDR3 DNA: TGTGCCAGCAGCGTAAGGGCTAGCGGACTTAGCGAGCAGTACTTC. The variable domain in full, completed from reference TRBV9 and TRBJ2-7, reads DSGVTQTPKHLITATGQRVTLRCSPRSGDLSVYWYQQSLDQGLQFLIQYYNGEERAKGNILERFSAQQFPDLHSELNLSSLELGDSALYFCASSVRASGLSEQYFGPGTRLTVT.

For this clone: In the same sample, other DNA sequences code for this CDR3. V usage is TRBV7-9 and J usage is TRBJ1-2, with 7 bases matching TRBD1. Germline lookup yields CDR1 SEHNR and CDR2 FQNEAQ (reference sequence). The CDR3 runs 13 residues. The V gene end was trimmed by 1 base and the J gene end by 6 bases; junction bases not matched to a gene: 2. The CDR3 bases are TGTGCCAGCAGCTTAGGGCAGGGGGATGGCTACACCTTC. Protein sequence: CASSLGQGDGYTF. Combining the CDR3 with reference TRBV7-9 and TRBJ1-2 gives the whole variable domain DTGVSQNPRHKITKRGQNVTFRCDPISEHNRLYWYRQTLGQGPEFLTYFQNEAQLEKSRLLSDRFSAERPKGSFSTLEIQRTEQGDSAMYLCASSLGQGDGYTFGSGTRLTVV.

This clone has only a few counts. The V gene is TRBV30, the J gene TRBJ2-2, with D maybe TRBD2 (5 bases). V was shortened by 1 base and J by 0 bases, with 6 bases between the two germline ends. The length of the CDR3 is 14 residues. Per germline, CDR1 GTSNPN and CDR2 SVGIG (reference sequence). The CDR3 reads CAWSGRPNTGELFF. The CDR3 DNA follows: TGTGCCTGGAGTGGGAGGCCGAACACCGGGGAGCTGTTTTTT.

This sequence joins TRBV7-8 and TRBJ1-2; the D is unclear. There are 15 residues in the CDR3. V shed 2 bases and J shed 4 bases, with 14 bases lying between them. Germline CDR1 is SGHVS and CDR2 is FQNEAQ. Written as DNA, the CDR3 is TGTGCCAGCAGCTTAATTGGGAGCGGAACCTATGGCTACACCTTC. Residues: CASSLIGSGTYGYTF.

The J gene is TRBJ2-5, the V gene TRBV12-3 or TRBV12-4; the D gene is possibly TRBD1 (6 bases). V gave up 5 bases and J gave up 5 bases, with 12 bases separating them. The CDR3 length is 13 residues. The CDR3 reads CASSVQGPETQYF. For the CDR3, the DNA is TGTGCCAGCAGTGTACAGGGCCCTGAGACCCAGTACTTC.

The chain employs TRBV3-1 (or the pseudogene TRBV3-2) and TRBJ2-5; possible D gene TRBD2, 6 bases. V gave up 4 bases and J gave up 5 bases, with 14 bases separating them. CDR3 size: 14 residues. The germline V gene encodes CDR1 LGHDT and CDR2 YNNKEL (reference sequence). CDR3 sequence: CASSLLASAETQYF. The CDR3 DNA sequence: TGTGCCAGCAGCCTACTAGCTTCGGCGGAGACCCAGTACTTC.

V usage is TRBV6-2 or TRBV6-3 and J usage is TRBJ1-3; D possibly corresponds to TRBD1 (6 bases). CDR1 and CDR2 from the germline V gene are MNHEY and SVGEGT. The CDR3 contains 15 residues. Trimming shortened V by 2 bases and J by 2 bases, and 10 bases separated the two germline ends. The CDR3 bases are TGTGCCAGCAGTTACGGGCAGGGGCCTGGAAACACCATATATTTT. Residues: CASSYGQGPGNTIYF.

The V call is TRBV7-2, the J call TRBJ2-5; 7 bases fit TRBD2. Looked up from germline, CDR1 is SGHTA and CDR2 is FQGNSA. The CDR3 has 16 amino acids. J gave up 1 base and V 4 bases, and 9 bases lay outside the gene matches. CDR3 protein: CASSSQTRGGQETQYF. CDR3 coding DNA: TGTGCCAGCAGCTCACAAACGCGCGGGGGCCAAGAGACCCAGTACTTC.

The V and J genes are TRBV7-3 and TRBJ2-2; a possible D gene is TRBD1 (5 bases). This CDR3 is built from 16 residues. Germline CDR1 is SGHTA and CDR2 is FQGTGA. V was pared by 0 bases and J by 6 bases, with 14 bases between. The CDR3 DNA follows: TGTGCCAGCAGCTTAACATCCAGGGTAGAGGCCGGGGAGCTGTTTTTT. It yields the protein CASSLTSRVEAGELFF.

The chain recombines TRBV6-5 with TRBJ1-2; 8 bases map to TRBD1. The trim removed 8 bases at V and 6 bases at J, leaving 11 bases unmatched. The CDR3 totals 14 residues. CDR1 is MNHEY and CDR2 is SVGAGI in the germline V gene. The CDR3 region has the DNA TGTGCCAGCCGGGGGGCAGGGGGCATGGATGGCTACACCTTC. Translation gives CASRGAGGMDGYTF.

The chain combines TRBV5-1 with TRBJ1-6; 7 bases match TRBD1. CDR3 size: 18 residues. Germline CDR1 SGHRS, CDR2 YFSETQ. V trimming: 0 bases; J trimming: 2 bases; junction bases outside the gene matches: 8. In nucleotides, the CDR3 is TGCGCCAGCAGCTTGGCCTCGGACAGGTGGGCCTATAATTCACCCCTCCACTTT. Encoded protein: CASSLASDRWAYNSPLHF. Combining the CDR3 with reference TRBV5-1 and TRBJ1-6 gives the whole variable domain KAGVTQTPRYLIKTRGQQVTLSCSPISGHRSVSWYQQTPGQGLQFLFEYFSETQRNKGNFPGRFSGRQFSNSRSEMNVSTLELGDSALYLCASSLASDRWAYNSPLHFGNGTRLTVT.

V and J are TRBV15 and TRBJ2-7, with 13 bases matching TRBD2. This CDR3 spans 15 amino acids. Germline V gene lookup returns CDR1 LNHNV and CDR2 YYDKDF (reference sequence). The V gene end was trimmed by 3 bases and the J gene end by 3 bases; junction bases not matched to a gene: 2. The DNA of the CDR3 is TGTGCCACCAGCAGCGGACTAGCGGGGGACTACGAGCAGTACTTC. Translating it yields CATSSGLAGDYEQYF.

The J gene is TRBJ1-2, the V gene TRBV11-1, with a possible D match to TRBD1 (5 bases). Germline loops: CDR1 SGHAT, CDR2 FQDESV (reference sequence). This CDR3 comprises 15 residues. V shed 4 bases and J shed 4 bases, with 16 bases lying between them. CDR3 region: CASSSIDSFVYGYTF. The DNA of the CDR3 is TGTGCCAGCAGCTCCATCGACAGTTTCGTCTATGGCTACACCTTC. The full variable domain, rest sourced from reference TRBV11-1 and TRBJ1-2, is EAEVAQSPRYKITEKSQAVAFWCDPISGHATLYWYRQILGQGPELLVQFQDESVVDDSQLPKDRFSAERLKGVDSTLKIQPAELGDSAMYLCASSSIDSFVYGYTFGSGTRLTVV.

The V and J genes are TRBV24-1 and TRBJ2-5; 11 bases align to TRBD2. J lost 4 bases, V lost 7 bases, and 7 bases had no gene match. This CDR3 spans 15 amino acids. CDR1 is KGHDR, CDR2 SFDVKD, per germline. The CDR3 protein is CATSGLAGGAETQYF. DNA for the CDR3: TGTGCCACCAGCGGACTAGCGGGTGGGGCAGAGACCCAGTACTTC.

This clone was observed once. The rearrangement links TRBV30 to TRBJ1-6; 8 bases are a match to TRBD1. V shed 3 bases and J 6 bases; nucleotides not matched to a gene: 10. This CDR3 has 16 amino acids. CDR1 is GTSNPN, CDR2 SVGIG, per germline (reference sequence). In DNA, the CDR3 is TGTGCCTGGAGAGAGGCCGGGACAGGCTTTAATTCACCCCTCCACTTT. Its translation is CAWREAGTGFNSPLHF.

CDR3 amino acids: CASSLAAGYGYTF. The DNA for the CDR3 is TGTGCCAGCAGCTTAGCTGCGGGCTATGGCTACACCTTC. V and J are TRBV11-3 and TRBJ1-2, with D uncertain. This CDR3 is built from 13 residues. CDR1 is SGHNT, CDR2 YENEEA, per germline. Trimming removed 1 base from V and 4 bases from J, with 7 bases in between. The entire variable domain, with the rest obtained from reference TRBV11-3 and TRBJ1-2, is as follows: EAGVVQSPRYKIIEKKQPVAFWCNPISGHNTLYWYLQNLGQGPELLIRYENEEAVDDSQLPKDRFSAERLKGVDSTLKIQPAELGDSAVYLCASSLAAGYGYTFGSGTRLTVV.

The gene calls are TRBV18 and TRBJ1-4; 7 bases map to TRBD1. This CDR3 contains 14 residues. J was trimmed by 5 bases and V by 6 bases; bases with no gene match: 6. The germline V gene encodes CDR1 KGHSH and CDR2 LQKENI. Here the CDR3 reads CASSTGAQNEKLFF. The CDR3 bases are TGTGCCAGCTCTACAGGGGCCCAAAATGAAAAACTGTTTTTT. Using reference TRBV18 and TRBJ1-4 for the parts outside the CDR3, the full variable domain is NAGVMQNPRHLVRRRGQEARLRCSPMKGHSHVYWYRQLPEEGLKFMVYLQKENIIDESGMPKERFSAEFPKEGPSILRIQQVVRGDSAAYFCASSTGAQNEKLFFGSGTQLSVL.

This chain uses TRBV13 with TRBJ2-3; TRBD2 is a possible D gene (5 bases). V was cut by 6 bases and J by 2 bases, with 12 bases left in between. The CDR3 contains 14 residues. Germline V lookup: CDR1 PRHDT, CDR2 FYEKMQ (reference sequence). CDR3 sequence: CASSEGRLTDTQYF. CDR3 nucleotide sequence: TGTGCCAGCAGTGAGGGCAGACTCACAGATACGCAGTATTTT. The entire variable domain, with the rest obtained from reference TRBV13 and TRBJ2-3, is as follows: AAGVIQSPRHLIKEKRETATLKCYPIPRHDTVYWYQQGPGQDPQFLISFYEKMQSDKGSIPDRFSAQQFSDYHSELNMSSLELGDSALYFCASSEGRLTDTQYFGPGTRLTVL.

This chain connects TRBV5-1 to TRBJ2-1; 9 nucleotides agree with TRBD2. The CDR3 covers 17 residues. V lost 0 bases, J lost 2 bases, and 6 bases stayed unmatched. Germline V gene sequence: CDR1 SGHRS, CDR2 YFSETQ. CDR3 amino acids: CASSLGSSGATYNEQFF. The CDR3 coding sequence is TGCGCCAGCAGCTTGGGCTCTAGCGGGGCTACCTACAATGAGCAGTTCTTC.

This chain links TRBV11-3 with TRBJ1-1; a weak D match, TRBD1 (5 bases). The CDR3 runs to 14 residues. With 5 bases removed from V and 0 bases from J, the gap between germline ends came to 10 bases. From germline, CDR1 is SGHNT and CDR2 YENEEA. CDR3 residues: CASSPGTMNTEAFF. The DNA for the CDR3 is TGTGCCAGCAGCCCGGGGACTATGAACACTGAAGCTTTCTTT.

CDR3 protein: CASREQGMQTQYF. The DNA for the CDR3 is TGTGCCAGCAGGGAACAGGGGATGCAGACCCAGTACTTC. The rearrangement links TRBV27 to TRBJ2-5; 7 bases are shared with TRBD1. V lost 6 bases to trimming and J lost 6 bases; unmatched junction nucleotides: 7. Looked up from germline, CDR1 is MNHEY and CDR2 is SMNVEV (reference sequence). The CDR3 has 13 residues.